This T cell receptor (beta chain) was found in a study of cytomegalovirus exposure and HLA in healthy donors. Germline V gene sequence: CDR1 SEHNR, CDR2 FQNEAQ (reference sequence). V was pared by 1 base and J by 6 bases, with 12 bases between. This CDR3 has 15 residues. The PCR used 60 Vbeta and 13 Jbeta primers. Method: immunoSEQ multiplex PCR; TCRdb's copy keeps in-frame clones and lacks some. The sample gives approximately 140,000 clones, 73% of which show up once; 1.3% is in the top ten. V is TRBV7-9 and J is TRBJ2-2; D perhaps matches TRBD2 (5 bases). The origin of this receptor is a woman in her 40s in good health and CMV-seronegative. Source material: PBMCs. CDR3 in amino acids: CASSLDGLSAGELFF. DNA of the CDR3: TGTGCCAGCAGCTTAGACGGACTGAGCGCCGGGGAGCTGTTTTTT.